What follows describes a single TCR beta chain. MiXCR, applied by TCRdb to the PCR reads, yields one record per CDR3 protein. The sample contains 15,000 or so distinct CDR3 sequences, roughly half of which appear only once. This specimen comes from a study of tumor-infiltrating lymphocytes in oesophageal squamous cell carcinoma. The CDR3 has 14 residues. The germline V gene encodes CDR1 SGHAT and CDR2 FQNNGV. This sequence joins TRBV11-2 and TRBJ2-4, with a tentative D call TRBD2 (7 bases). TRBJ2-7 explains the end of the DNA better; the J call may be wrong. This TCR came from a female donor with esophageal squamous cell carcinoma. Sequenced material: esophageal tumor tissue. The CDR3 loop reads CASSLAGARYEQYF. Written as DNA, the CDR3 is TGTGCCAGCAGCCTGGCGGGGGCGCGATACGAGCAGTACTTC.